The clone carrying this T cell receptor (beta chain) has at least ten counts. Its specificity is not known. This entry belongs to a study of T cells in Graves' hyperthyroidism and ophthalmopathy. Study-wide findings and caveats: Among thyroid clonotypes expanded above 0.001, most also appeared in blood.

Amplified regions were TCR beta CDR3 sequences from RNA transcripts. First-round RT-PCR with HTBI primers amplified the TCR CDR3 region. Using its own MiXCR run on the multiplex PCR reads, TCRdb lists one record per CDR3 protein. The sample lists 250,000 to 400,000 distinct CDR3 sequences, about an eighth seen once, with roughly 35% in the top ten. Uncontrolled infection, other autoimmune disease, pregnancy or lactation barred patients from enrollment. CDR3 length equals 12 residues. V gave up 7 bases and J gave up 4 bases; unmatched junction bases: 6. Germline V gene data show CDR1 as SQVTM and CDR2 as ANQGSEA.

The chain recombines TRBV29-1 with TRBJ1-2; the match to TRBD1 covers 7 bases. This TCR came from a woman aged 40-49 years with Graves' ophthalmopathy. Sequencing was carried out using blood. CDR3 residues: CSGAGGIYGYTF. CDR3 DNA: TGCAGCGGAGCAGGGGGGATCTATGGCTACACCTTC.